The 13 T cell receptor beta chains presented below share a single source sample, sequenced in a study of blood T cell repertoires in COVID-19. This table comes from immunoSEQ multiplex PCR, and its TCRdb copy is limited to in-frame clones, with some not included. The data show more than 200,000 clones, more than 75% seen once. The specimen was PBMCs or T cells enriched from blood (not recorded which). The receptor source for this set is a woman in her forties or fifties who had recovered from COVID-19.

CDR3 in amino acids: CASTLRTGEGGYTF. CDR3 in DNA: TGTGCCAGCACCCTAAGGACAGGCGAGGGTGGCTACACCTTC. The chain joins TRBV28 to TRBJ1-2; 7 nucleotides agree with TRBD1. V was pared by 7 bases and J by 7 bases, with 12 bases of the junction left unmatched. Germline lookup yields CDR1 MDHEN and CDR2 SYDVKM. This CDR3 contains 14 residues.

The rearrangement joins TRBV28 to TRBJ2-7, with TRBD1 matching over 8 bases. Trimming cost V 4 bases and J 2 bases; bases outside gene matches: 4. The CDR3 has 14 amino acids. From germline, CDR1 is MDHEN and CDR2 SYDVKM. The DNA of the CDR3 is TGTGCCAGCAGTTCGTACAGGGGGACCTACGAGCAGTACTTC. Its translation is CASSSYRGTYEQYF. Filled out from reference TRBV28 and TRBJ2-7, the complete variable domain reads DVKVTQSSRYLVKRTGEKVFLECVQDMDHENMFWYRQDPGLGLRLIYFSYDVKMKEKGDIPEGYSVSREKKERFSLILESASTNQTSMYLCASSSYRGTYEQYFGPGTRLTVT.

V usage is TRBV4-1 and J usage is TRBJ1-1; TRBD1 matches at 8 bases. This CDR3 is 15 amino acids long. Germline values: CDR1 MGHRA, CDR2 YSYEKL. V was pared by 3 bases and J by 6 bases, with 9 bases of the junction left unmatched. The CDR3 spells CASSQPGRGLAEAFF. CDR3 nucleotide sequence: TGCGCCAGCAGCCAGCCTGGCAGGGGGCTCGCTGAAGCTTTCTTT.

This clone was counted once. This rearrangement joins TRBV10-3 to TRBJ2-7; TRBD2 is a possible D gene (6 bases). CDR1 and CDR2 (germline): ENHRY, SYGVKD. V lost 9 bases to trimming and J lost 7 bases, with 22 bases between them. The CDR3 has 14 residues. The CDR3 DNA is TGTGCCATACGACTAACGACGGGAGCCCGGGAGCAGTACTTC. Translation gives CAIRLTTGAREQYF.

This chain uses TRBV7-3 with TRBJ2-2; 7 bases map to TRBD1. V lost 4 bases, J lost 7 bases, and 12 bases stayed unmatched. This CDR3 comprises 16 residues. Germline lookup yields CDR1 SGHTA and CDR2 FQGTGA. In DNA, the CDR3 is TGTGCCAGCAGCTCACAGGGGCTGCTGGGTGGCGGGGAGCTGTTTTTT. Its translation: CASSSQGLLGGGELFF. Full variable domain (missing parts from reference TRBV7-3 and TRBJ2-2): GAGVSQTPSNKVTEKGKYVELRCDPISGHTALYWYRQSLGQGPEFLIYFQGTGAADDSGLPNDRFFAVRPEGSVSTLKIQRTERGDSAVYLCASSSQGLLGGGELFFGEGSRLTVL.

The rearrangement uses TRBV7-9 and TRBJ2-1, with a possible D match to TRBD2 (5 bases). The ends were cut back, 5 bases at V and 8 bases at J, with 19 bases in the middle. This CDR3 spans 15 amino acids. Germline V gene sequence: CDR1 SEHNR, CDR2 FQNEAQ (reference sequence). The CDR3 sequence is CASSPPAEGFHEQFF. The CDR3 coding sequence is TGTGCCAGCAGCCCCCCCGCCGAGGGCTTTCATGAGCAGTTCTTC.

The chain uses TRBV28 and TRBJ1-1; maybe TRBD1 (6 bases). V dropped 1 base and J dropped 1 base, with 16 bases sitting between them. This CDR3 region has 17 residues. Germline V CDR1 and CDR2: MDHEN, SYDVKM. DNA for the CDR3: TGTGCCAGCAGTTTATTTCCAGGGGCGGGAGGGAACACTGAAGCTTTCTTT. Its translation is CASSLFPGAGGNTEAFF.

This rearrangement joins TRBV15 to TRBJ2-1; 10 nucleotides align to TRBD1. CDR1 is LNHNV and CDR2 is YYDKDF in the germline V gene (reference sequence). The CDR3 is 17 amino acids. Losses at the gene ends were 1 base for V and 4 bases for J; bases not matched to a gene: 7. The CDR3: CATSRARDRGPYNEQFF. In DNA form, the CDR3 reads TGTGCCACCAGCAGAGCTCGGGACAGGGGACCGTACAATGAGCAGTTCTTC. Together with reference TRBV15 and TRBJ2-1, the CDR3 gives the full variable domain: DAMVIQNPRYQVTQFGKPVTLSCSQTLNHNVMYWYQQKSSQAPKLLFHYYDKDFNNEADTPDNFQSRRPNTSFCFLDIRSPGLGDTAMYLCATSRARDRGPYNEQFFGPGTRLTVL.

This sequence joins TRBV6-5 and TRBJ1-2; D is perhaps TRBD1 (6 bases). Germline V gene sequence: CDR1 MNHEY, CDR2 SVGAGI. The V end was cut by 2 bases, the J end by 4 bases, with 8 bases between. The CDR3 length is 13 residues. The CDR3 region has the DNA TGTGCCAGCAGTTACGGCAGGGGCTATGGCTACACCTTC. Its protein is CASSYGRGYGYTF.

The chain employs TRBV14 and TRBJ1-5; 10 bases are shared with TRBD1. V dropped 1 base and J dropped 6; count of bases not matched to a gene: 12. Germline V CDR1 and CDR2: SGHDN, FVKESK. CDR3 size: 18 residues. The CDR3: CASSQVLTRDRGFQPQHF. The CDR3 nucleotides are TGTGCCAGCAGCCAAGTCCTCACGCGGGACAGGGGTTTTCAGCCCCAGCATTTT.

The chain carries TRBV9 and TRBJ2-7, with 8 bases identical to TRBD2. V was pared by 0 bases and J by 5 bases, with 7 bases of the junction left unmatched. The germline CDR1 and CDR2 sequences are SGDLS and YYNGEE. The CDR3 covers 15 residues. Here the CDR3 DNA reads TGTGCCAGCAGCGTAGCCGGGACTAGTGGTGACGAGCAGTACTTC. Its protein is CASSVAGTSGDEQYF.

The chain is built from TRBV28 and TRBJ2-3, with D possibly matching TRBD2 (6 bases). CDR3 length equals 15 residues. Trimming shortened V by 5 bases and J by 0 bases, and 12 bases separated the two germline ends. Germline CDR1 reads MDHEN; CDR2 reads SYDVKM. The CDR3 region is CASSPSDTSTDTQYF. Here the CDR3 DNA reads TGTGCCAGCAGTCCTAGCGATACTAGCACAGATACGCAGTATTTT.

This clone has a single count. The rearrangement uses TRBV27 and TRBJ2-7; tentative D call: TRBD1 (6 bases). There are 12 residues in the CDR3. The V gene lost 6 bases and the J gene lost 6 bases, with 12 bases spanning the gap. Germline V gene sequence: CDR1 MNHEY, CDR2 SMNVEV (reference sequence). CDR3 protein: CASSIQGAEQYF. The CDR3 nucleotides read TGTGCCAGCAGCATACAGGGTGCCGAGCAGTACTTC.